These 4 T cell receptor beta chains were sequenced from one sample in a study of cytomegalovirus exposure and HLA in healthy donors. The PCR employed 60 Vbeta primers together with 13 Jbeta primers. Measured with immunoSEQ multiplex PCR; TCRdb has only the in-frame clones, and not every one. The data hold around 140,000 clones, with around 83% observed a single time. Sequencing used PBMCs. The source of these receptors is a woman in her forties or fifties in good health and CMV-seropositive.

This CDR3 reads CASSVPQGGYTF. CDR3 nucleotide sequence: TGTGCCAGCAGCGTACCGCAGGGTGGCTACACCTTC. V gene TRBV9 combines with J gene TRBJ1-2; TRBD1 might be the D (5 bases). The CDR3 is 12 amino acids. Trimming left V 1 base short and J 7 bases short, with 8 bases between. Germline CDR1 SGDLS, CDR2 YYNGEE. The full variable domain, rest sourced from reference TRBV9 and TRBJ1-2, is DSGVTQTPKHLITATGQRVTLRCSPRSGDLSVYWYQQSLDQGLQFLIQYYNGEERAKGNILERFSAQQFPDLHSELNLSSLELGDSALYFCASSVPQGGYTFGSGTRLTVV.

V usage is TRBV13 and J usage is TRBJ1-1, with 8 bases identical to TRBD1. From germline, CDR1 is PRHDT and CDR2 FYEKMQ (reference sequence). The CDR3 totals 14 residues. Trimming cost V 4 bases and J 4 bases; bases outside gene matches: 5. In nucleotides, the CDR3 is TGTGCCAGCAGCTGGGGACAGGCGAGCACTGAAGCTTTCTTT. Amino acid sequence: CASSWGQASTEAFF.

The CDR3 loop is CASSGSHAVTRNEQFF. The DNA of the CDR3 is TGTGCCAGCAGCGGATCCCACGCGGTGACTCGGAATGAGCAGTTCTTC. This chain links TRBV9 with TRBJ2-1; no clear D gene. The V end lost 3 bases, the J end lost 7 bases, and 20 bases lay between the germline ends. This CDR3 spans 16 amino acids. Germline values: CDR1 SGDLS, CDR2 YYNGEE.

This chain joins TRBV11-2 and TRBJ2-1; maybe TRBD2 (6 bases). The germline V and J ends were trimmed by 0 bases and 8 bases, with 8 bases remaining between them. The CDR3 has 13 residues. Germline-derived CDR1 and CDR2 are SGHAT and FQNNGV. The CDR3 bases are TGTGCCAGCAGCTTAGACAGGGAGGATGAGCAGTTCTTC. It encodes CASSLDREDEQFF.